This T cell receptor beta chain came from a study of blood T cell repertoires in COVID-19. CDR1 KGHDR and CDR2 SFDVKD come from the germline V gene. CDR3 size: 12 residues. V was trimmed by 5 bases and J by 8 bases, leaving 11 bases between them. The table lists this clone with a few counts. The assay was immunoSEQ multiplex PCR, and TCRdb's table has in-frame clones only and misses some. The table includes over 200,000 clones, over 80% detected once. Individuals aged roughly 18 to 95 years were recruited from approximately 24 US areas. The chain combines TRBV24-1 with TRBJ1-2; a weak D match, TRBD1 (6 bases). The sample consisted of PBMCs or T cells enriched from blood (not recorded which). The clonotype comes from a woman in her twenties or thirties who had been exposed to COVID-19. The CDR3 spells CATSGQVGGYTF. The CDR3 coding sequence is TGTGCCACCAGTGGACAGGTCGGCGGCTACACCTTC.